This T cell receptor (beta chain) was sequenced during a study of spatial heterogeneity in lung cancer. This sample's time point: sample taken at primary tumor resection. The input material, whole RNA from tumor, nontumor lung or frozen PBMC, was sequenced unsorted. TCR cDNA molecules each carried a unique molecular identifier. In TCRdb, the 5' RACE reads were re-called with MiXCR into one record per CDR3 protein. The sample yields roughly 48,000 distinct CDR3 sequences, approximately 5% seen once. V was clipped by 4 bases and J by 4 bases; unmatched bases: 18. Looked up from germline, CDR1 is SGHTA and CDR2 is FQGNSA. This CDR3 has 18 amino acids. This clonotype occurred once.

This chain joins TRBV7-2 and TRBJ2-5; 7 nucleotides line up with TRBD1. This TCR was recovered from a male donor with early-stage non-small cell lung cancer. The sample in question was PBMCs, obtained at surgery. The CDR3 reads CASSSRWTGTILLETQYF. The CDR3, as DNA: TGTGCCAGCAGCTCCAGATGGACAGGAACCATACTCCTAGAGACCCAGTACTTC.